What follows are 25 T cell receptor beta chains derived from one specimen sequenced in a study of follicular helper T cells after annual influenza vaccination. Documented time point: 2013-2014 season, 7 days after vaccination. Repertoires were generated with immunoSEQ multiplex PCR, while TCRdb's copy carries only in-frame clones and drops some. This sample has 4,800 or so clones, with over 85% found just once. The source material was CXCR5+ CD38- circulating T follicular helper cells from blood, sampled 7 days after influenza vaccination. Indicated subset: circulating Tfh, non-naive CD4+CXCR5+PD-1+ (ICOS+CD38+ or ICOS-CD38-). The receptors were gathered from an adult who received the influenza vaccine.

This chain connects TRBV6-1 to TRBJ2-2, with 7 nucleotides matching TRBD1. From germline, CDR1 is MNHNS and CDR2 SASEGT. This CDR3 comprises 17 residues. With V trimmed by 4 bases and J by 3 bases, 11 bases remained unmatched. CDR3 loop: CASSGTGTARDTGELFF. In nucleotides, the CDR3 is TGTGCCAGCAGTGGAACCGGGACAGCGAGGGACACCGGGGAGCTGTTTTTT.

This clone appeared once. The V and J genes are TRBV2 and TRBJ1-5; 7 bases agree with TRBD1. The length of the CDR3 is 15 residues. Looked up from germline, CDR1 is SNHLY and CDR2 is FYNNEI. J gave up 5 bases and V 4 bases, and 8 bases lay outside the gene matches. Here the CDR3 DNA reads TGTGCCAGCAGTGGGACAGGCCCAAATCATCAGCCCCAGCATTTT. The encoded protein is CASSGTGPNHQPQHF.

The chain links TRBV19 to TRBJ1-1; D remains ambiguous. Per the germline V gene, CDR1 is LNHDA and CDR2 is SQIVND (reference sequence). V was trimmed by 7 bases and J by 4 bases, leaving 13 bases between them. This CDR3 comprises 13 residues. Written as DNA, the CDR3 is TGTGCCAGTACCCCCGTTAGCGGCACTGAAGCTTTCTTT. Translated, it gives CASTPVSGTEAFF.

The chain joins TRBV7-9 to TRBJ2-3, with 12 bases lining up with TRBD1. The V and J ends lost 5 bases and 3 bases, in that order; junction bases with no gene match: 6. The germline V gene has CDR1 SEHNR and CDR2 FQNEAQ (reference sequence). The CDR3 consists of 16 residues. The chain's CDR3 is CASSPGDRGRTDTQYF. The DNA for the CDR3 is TGTGCCAGCAGCCCTGGGGACAGGGGGCGGACAGATACGCAGTATTTT.

In its sample, this clone was seen a few times. The gene calls are TRBV30 and TRBJ1-1, with D tentatively TRBD1 (5 bases). Looked up from germline, CDR1 is GTSNPN and CDR2 is SVGIG (reference sequence). The CDR3 sequence is 11 residues long. The V end was cut by 2 bases, the J end by 7 bases, with 8 bases between. The CDR3 region is CAWSLDSEAFF. DNA of the CDR3: TGTGCCTGGAGTCTCGACAGTGAAGCTTTCTTT.

The rearrangement uses TRBV30 and TRBJ2-5, with unresolved D. V was clipped by 1 base and J by 9 bases, with 18 bases between them. This CDR3 has 14 amino acids. Germline assignment: CDR1 GTSNPN and CDR2 SVGIG (reference sequence). DNA for the CDR3: TGTGCCTGGAGTGGGGTCAGCGAGACCCTCCCCCAGTACTTC. Translating it yields CAWSGVSETLPQYF.

The gene calls are TRBV21-1 and TRBJ1-4; the table calls TRBD1, which could not be checked here. TRBV21-1 has pseudogene status. This CDR3 comprises 14 residues. CDR3 protein: CASSFSDSHEKLFF. The CDR3 DNA follows: TGTGCCAGCAGCTTTTCGGACAGTCATGAAAAACTGTTTTTT.

For the CDR3, the DNA is TGTGCCAGCAGCCGACAGGGATCCGAAGCTTTCTTT. Protein product: CASSRQGSEAFF. The chain links TRBV7-2 to TRBJ1-1, with 7 nucleotides matching TRBD1. After removal of 5 bases from V and 8 bases from J, the junction contained 5 bases not matched to a gene. Looked up from germline, CDR1 is SGHTA and CDR2 is FQGNSA. The CDR3 loop spans 12 amino acids.

The chain couples TRBV5-4 to TRBJ2-1; D is possibly TRBD1 (6 bases). The V end lost 4 bases, the J end lost 3 bases, and 17 bases lay between the germline ends. The CDR3 totals 16 residues. Germline V CDR1 and CDR2: SGHNT, YYREEE (reference sequence). As DNA, the CDR3 is TGTGCCAGCAGCCCGGTGGGGGCAGCTGGCTACAATGAGCAGTTCTTC. Translated, it gives CASSPVGAAGYNEQFF.

The V call is TRBV4-2, the J call TRBJ2-5; 7 bases are shared with TRBD2. Germline V gives CDR1 LGHNA, CDR2 YNFKEQ. This CDR3 has 15 residues. The ends lost 4 bases at V and 3 bases at J; junction bases unmatched: 8. CDR3 bases: TGTGCCAGCAGCCTCCAAGTGGGGGGGGAAGAGACCCAGTACTTC. Amino acid sequence: CASSLQVGGEETQYF.

The V gene is TRBV27, the J gene TRBJ1-1; 9 nucleotides line up with TRBD1. There are 17 residues in the CDR3. J lost 3 bases, V lost 6 bases, and 14 bases had no gene match. Germline lookup yields CDR1 MNHEY and CDR2 SMNVEV (reference sequence). The CDR3 DNA reads as TGTGCCAGCAGGACCGAACTCGCGGGACAGGGATACACTGAAGCTTTCTTT. Residues: CASRTELAGQGYTEAFF.

The CDR3 loop is CASGKGPQGYGYTF. The CDR3 DNA sequence: TGTGCCAGCGGTAAGGGACCACAGGGGTATGGCTACACCTTC. The V gene is TRBV2, the J gene TRBJ1-2, with TRBD1 identical over 7 bases. Trimming took 8 bases from V and 5 from J; bases not matched to a gene: 11. The CDR3 extends over 14 amino acids. In germline, CDR1 is SNHLY, CDR2 FYNNEI.

The rearrangement uses TRBV28 and TRBJ1-2, with 9 bases identical to TRBD1. V lost 5 bases to trimming and J lost 4 bases; unmatched junction nucleotides: 5. The V gene's germline CDR1 is MDHEN and CDR2 SYDVKM. This CDR3 is 14 amino acids long. This CDR3 reads CASSPTGGGYGYTF. As DNA, the CDR3 is TGTGCCAGCAGTCCGACAGGGGGGGGCTATGGCTACACCTTC.

This clone was counted once. V is TRBV5-1 and J is TRBJ1-6; no reliable D call. Germline CDR1 reads SGHRS; CDR2 reads YFSETQ. The CDR3 totals 15 residues. Trimming removed 0 bases from V and 8 bases from J, with 12 bases in between. The CDR3 nucleotides read TGCGCCAGCAGCTTGGAGGCGGGAGGGTATTCACCCCTCCACTTT. It is translated as CASSLEAGGYSPLHF.

This clone was observed once. The V call is TRBV18, the J call TRBJ1-5, with D possibly being TRBD1 (5 bases). CDR1 is KGHSH, CDR2 LQKENI, per germline. The germline V and J ends were trimmed by 5 bases and 0 bases, with 11 bases remaining between them. The CDR3 sequence is 15 residues long. The CDR3 is CASSTDSYSNQPQHF. DNA of the CDR3: TGTGCCAGCTCAACCGACAGCTATAGCAATCAGCCCCAGCATTTT.

The chain joins TRBV7-3 to TRBJ2-6; D might be TRBD1 (5 bases). The V end lost 5 bases, the J end lost 4 bases, and 12 bases lay between the germline ends. This CDR3 is 15 amino acids long. CDR1 is SGHTA, CDR2 FQGTGA, per germline. In DNA form, the CDR3 reads TGTGCCAGCAGCCACGACAGTAACGGGGCCAACGTCCTGACTTTC. Translated: CASSHDSNGANVLTF. The full variable domain, its missing parts supplied by reference TRBV7-3 and TRBJ2-6, is GAGVSQTPSNKVTEKGKYVELRCDPISGHTALYWYRQSLGQGPEFLIYFQGTGAADDSGLPNDRFFAVRPEGSVSTLKIQRTERGDSAVYLCASSHDSNGANVLTFGAGSRLTVL.

The V and J genes are TRBV5-6 and TRBJ2-7; 8 nucleotides line up with TRBD1. V shed 4 bases, J shed 2 bases, and the junction held 8 bases outside the gene matches. Per the germline V gene, CDR1 is SGHDT and CDR2 is YYEEEE. The CDR3 is made up of 15 amino acids. The CDR3 DNA reads as TGTGCCAGCAGCCTGGGACCGGGACAGGCCTACGAGCAGTACTTC. Its translation: CASSLGPGQAYEQYF.

The chain is built from TRBV13 and TRBJ2-4; D is perhaps TRBD1 (7 bases). This CDR3 spans 16 amino acids. Germline V gene data show CDR1 as PRHDT and CDR2 as FYEKMQ (reference sequence). Trimming cost V 3 bases and J 2 bases, with 14 bases left between them. Here the CDR3 reads CASSFPGGKTKNIQYF. The CDR3 bases are TGTGCCAGCAGCTTTCCAGGGGGGAAAACCAAAAACATTCAGTACTTC.

The chain couples TRBV5-1 to TRBJ1-4; D is unresolved. The germline V and J ends were trimmed by 8 bases and 0 bases, with 14 bases remaining between them. Germline V gene sequence: CDR1 SGHRS, CDR2 YFSETQ. The CDR3 runs to 15 residues. CDR3 coding DNA: TGCGCCAGTCATTACCAGACTCCAACTAATGAAAAACTGTTTTTT. Translation: CASHYQTPTNEKLFF.

The rearrangement joins TRBV30 to TRBJ1-6; D is possibly TRBD1 (5 bases). Germline V gene sequence: CDR1 GTSNPN, CDR2 SVGIG (reference sequence). The CDR3 sequence is 13 residues long. Trimming took 1 base from V and 6 from J, leaving 7 bases between them. The CDR3 spells CAWSGQGNSPLHF. The CDR3 bases are TGTGCCTGGAGTGGCCAGGGTAATTCACCCCTCCACTTT. Variable domain in full (rest from reference TRBV30 and TRBJ1-6): SQTIHQWPATLVQPVGSPLSLECTVEGTSNPNLYWYRQAAGRGLQLLFYSVGIGQISSEVPQNLSASRPQDRQFILSSKKLLLSDSGFYLCAWSGQGNSPLHFGNGTRLTVT.

A note on this clone: A read error may produce the germline difference seen at one junction end. The sample carries other DNA sequences with the same CDR3. J is TRBJ1-6 and V is TRBV5-1; D is perhaps TRBD1 (5 bases). This CDR3 contains 15 residues. CDR1 and CDR2 from the germline V gene are SGHRS and YFSETQ. CDR3 sequence: CASSLQGPLNSPLHF. CDR3 nucleotides: TGCGCCAGCAGCTTGCAGGGTCCTTTAAATTCCCCCCTCCACTTT.

CDR3 DNA sequence: TGTGCCAGCGGGAGCGGGACTAGCGGGTTTAGCACAGATACGCAGTATTTT. Protein product: CASGSGTSGFSTDTQYF. The V gene is TRBV11-2, the J gene TRBJ2-3; 12 bases agree with TRBD2. The ends lost 8 bases at V and 0 bases at J; junction bases unmatched: 9. Germline-derived CDR1 and CDR2 are SGHAT and FQNNGV. This CDR3 spans 17 amino acids.

The rearrangement joins TRBV10-3 to TRBJ1-6, with 9 bases matching TRBD1. Germline V gene lookup returns CDR1 ENHRY and CDR2 SYGVKD. Unmatched junction bases numbered 4, after V lost 6 bases and J lost 7 bases. The CDR3 consists of 14 residues. As DNA, the CDR3 is TGTGCCATCAGCGGAGGGACAGGGAATTCACCCCTCCACTTT. It specifies CAISGGTGNSPLHF.

The genes are TRBV4-1 and TRBJ1-2, with unresolved D. Germline V gives CDR1 MGHRA, CDR2 YSYEKL. Trimming pared 1 base from V and 1 base from J, leaving 16 bases between. The CDR3 extends over 17 amino acids. The chain's CDR3 is CASSQGQWEGINYGYTF. CDR3 DNA: TGCGCCAGCAGCCAAGGACAATGGGAGGGCATTAACTATGGCTACACCTTC.

V is TRBV28 and J is TRBJ1-5; 12 bases map to TRBD1. The V segment lost 5 bases and the J segment 2 bases; nucleotides outside the gene matches: 7. The CDR3 length is 17 residues. Germline V gene sequence: CDR1 MDHEN, CDR2 SYDVKM. As DNA, the CDR3 is TGTGCCAGCAGTCCGCAGGGACAGGGGGCTGGCAATCAGCCCCAGCATTTT. This codes for CASSPQGQGAGNQPQHF.